This T cell receptor (beta chain) was profiled in a study of T-cell memory formation after mild COVID-19. Study-wide results and limits: Mainly in CM and EM were contracting CD4+ clones; CD8+ were in EMRA.

To note about this clonotype: Its antigen is undetermined.

From 5'RACE with constant-segment primers came TCR alpha and TCR beta cDNA libraries that carried sample barcodes and UMIs. One entry per CDR3 protein results from TCRdb running MiXCR on the 5' RACE reads. The data show hundreds of thousands of distinct CDR3 sequences, around a sixth seen once. Germline values: CDR1 MDHEN, CDR2 SYDVKM. V lost 2 bases, J lost 1 base, and 5 bases lay in between. This CDR3 has 14 amino acids. This rearrangement joins TRBV28 to TRBJ2-2; D uncertain. The sequencing input was PBMCs or a T cell subset sorted from them (not recorded which). The sequence was obtained from an adult woman who had mild COVID-19 (a few samples of this study predate the infection). Cell type and time point are not known. The CDR3 DNA follows: TGTGCCAGCAGTTTAGTGATGAACACCGGGGAGCTGTTTTTT. Translating it yields CASSLVMNTGELFF.